A single sample is the source of the 5 T cell receptor beta chains below, sequenced in a study of blood T cells in healthy people across ages. Combining a sample-barcoded 5' primer with a J-beta primer mix, a second PCR ran for roughly 6 to 12 cycles. TCRdb re-called the 5' RACE reads with MiXCR, one entry per CDR3 protein. The table includes some 1,500,000 distinct CDR3 sequences, less than 45% detected once. The material sequenced was blood. The receptors come from a woman younger than 30 in good health.

This clonotype came up a few times. The rearrangement links TRBV4-1 to TRBJ2-3; a possible D gene is TRBD2 (7 bases). CDR1 and CDR2 (germline): MGHRA, YSYEKL. CDR3 length: 14 amino acids. V was clipped by 1 base and J by 5 bases, with 10 bases between them. The CDR3 sequence: CASSQGGGRDTQYF. The DNA of the CDR3 is TGCGCCAGCAGCCAAGGGGGGGGGCGAGATACGCAGTATTTT.

This clonotype was counted between two and nine times. The V call is TRBV12-3 or TRBV12-4, the J call TRBJ1-4; TRBD1 matches 8 bases. The CDR3 sequence is 15 residues long. The junction had 8 bases not matched to a gene; V was cut back by 6 bases and J by 5 bases. CDR3 sequence (DNA): TGTGCCAGCAGATCTGCAGGGGGCCCGAATGAAAAACTGTTTTTT. As protein: CASRSAGGPNEKLFF.

The chain employs TRBV29-1 and TRBJ1-2, with 7 bases fitting TRBD1. Germline trimming cut 6 bases from V and 2 bases from J; bases unmatched to any gene: 6. Germline V gene lookup returns CDR1 SQVTM and CDR2 ANQGSEA. The CDR3 runs to 13 residues. CDR3 in amino acids: CSVYKGANYGYTF. The CDR3 bases are TGCAGCGTGTATAAGGGGGCCAACTATGGCTACACCTTC.

This clonotype was seen only once. The V call is TRBV29-1, the J call TRBJ2-3, with D perhaps matching TRBD1 or TRBD2 (5 bases each). V was clipped by 5 bases and J by 4 bases, with 10 bases between them. This CDR3 is built from 12 residues. Germline CDR1 reads SQVTM; CDR2 reads ANQGSEA. Here the CDR3 reads CSVIGGADTQYF. Here the CDR3 DNA reads TGCAGCGTTATTGGGGGAGCAGATACGCAGTATTTT.

The chain joins TRBV5-1 to TRBJ2-7; D is undetermined. Trimming pared 2 bases from V and 2 bases from J, leaving 17 bases between. The CDR3 consists of 16 residues. From germline, CDR1 is SGHRS and CDR2 YFSETQ. The CDR3 DNA reads TGCGCCAGCAGCTTCTTTGGGTCACGAGAAACCTACGAGCAGTACTTC. Its translation: CASSFFGSRETYEQYF. Complete variable domain (other parts from reference TRBV5-1 and TRBJ2-7): KAGVTQTPRYLIKTRGQQVTLSCSPISGHRSVSWYQQTPGQGLQFLFEYFSETQRNKGNFPGRFSGRQFSNSRSEMNVSTLELGDSALYLCASSFFGSRETYEQYFGPGTRLTVT.